Below, 14 T cell receptor beta chains from the same sample are listed, as sequenced in a study of a mutant IDH1 vaccine in newly diagnosed glioma. The antigens these receptors bind are not known. Noted time point: week 11, during vaccination. A 20-mer mutant IDH1 peptide at 300 ug was injected subcutaneously with topical imiquimod. Here immunoSEQ multiplex PCR was the method, and the copy in TCRdb shows in-frame clones only, minus some. Here the sample spans around 62,000 clones, about 88% being singletons. Sample: PBMCs, taken from a glioma patient whose treatment included an IDH1 peptide vaccine. The receptors stem from a man in his forties with glioma.

V gene TRBV14 combines with J gene TRBJ2-1; 9 positions agree with TRBD1. The CDR3 is 16 amino acids. Germline loops: CDR1 SGHDN, CDR2 FVKESK. V trimming: 4 bases; J trimming: 7 bases; junction bases outside the gene matches: 11. In DNA form, the CDR3 reads TGTGCCAGCAGCCTTTACCTGGGGACAGGGTTTAATGAGCAGTTCTTC. This encodes CASSLYLGTGFNEQFF.

The chain carries TRBV4-3 and TRBJ2-7, with 10 bases fitting TRBD1. The CDR3 is 17 amino acids. Per germline, CDR1 LGHNA and CDR2 YSLEER. Unmatched junction bases numbered 13, after V lost 3 bases and J lost 5 bases. CDR3 region: CASSHDPPGQGLDEQYF. DNA of the CDR3: TGCGCCAGCAGCCATGACCCCCCGGGACAGGGGTTAGACGAGCAGTACTTC.

This clone has just one count. The gene calls are TRBV5-1 and TRBJ2-2; weak D call: TRBD1 (5 bases). The CDR3 has 16 residues. Deletions cut 0 bases from V and 0 bases from J, with 9 bases between. Germline V gene data show CDR1 as SGHRS and CDR2 as YFSETQ. The CDR3: CASSLDQGTNTGELFF. The CDR3 DNA sequence: TGCGCCAGCAGCTTGGATCAGGGCACGAACACCGGGGAGCTGTTTTTT.

The CDR3 sequence: CASSRSYEQYF. The CDR3 DNA reads as TGTGCCAGCAGTAGATCCTACGAGCAGTACTTC. This sequence joins TRBV28 and TRBJ2-7, with no clear D. Trimming left V 5 bases short and J 1 base short, with 3 bases between. Germline CDR1 reads MDHEN; CDR2 reads SYDVKM. CDR3 length: 11 residues.

V gene TRBV5-1 combines with J gene TRBJ2-1, with D perhaps being TRBD1 or TRBD2 (6 bases each). V was shortened by 5 bases and J by 5 bases, with 20 bases between the two germline ends. Per germline, CDR1 SGHRS and CDR2 YFSETQ. The CDR3 covers 16 residues. CDR3 protein: CASSHGGANGDNEQFF. CDR3 bases: TGCGCCAGCAGTCACGGGGGCGCAAACGGGGACAATGAGCAGTTCTTC.

The V gene is TRBV7-8, the J gene TRBJ1-5, with a possible D match to TRBD1 (5 bases). In germline, CDR1 is SGHVS, CDR2 FQNEAQ. The V end lost 5 bases, the J end lost 7 bases, and 15 bases lay between the germline ends. This CDR3 has 14 residues. The CDR3 bases are TGTGCCAGCAGCCCGACTAGAGGGGCCCAGCCCCAGCATTTT. This gives the protein CASSPTRGAQPQHF.

The CDR3 coding sequence is TGTGCCAGCAGCTTAGCGGCCATGTCGGGACCCCAGCATTTT. Amino acid sequence: CASSLAAMSGPQHF. The rearrangement links TRBV7-8 to TRBJ1-5; no clear D gene. This CDR3 has 14 amino acids. V was trimmed by 0 bases and J by 10 bases, leaving 13 bases between them. The germline V gene has CDR1 SGHVS and CDR2 FQNEAQ.

The rearrangement links TRBV5-1 to TRBJ1-2; 8 positions match TRBD1. The junction had 14 bases not matched to a gene; V was cut back by 3 bases and J by 7 bases. The CDR3 has 16 amino acids. The germline gives CDR1 SGHRS, CDR2 YFSETQ. The DNA for the CDR3 is TGCGCCAGCAGCTCCGGGACAGGTAACACGAGGAGTGGCTACACCTTC. This sequence encodes CASSSGTGNTRSGYTF. Combining the CDR3 with reference TRBV5-1 and TRBJ1-2 gives the whole variable domain KAGVTQTPRYLIKTRGQQVTLSCSPISGHRSVSWYQQTPGQGLQFLFEYFSETQRNKGNFPGRFSGRQFSNSRSEMNVSTLELGDSALYLCASSSGTGNTRSGYTFGSGTRLTVV.

This clone was seen just once. The rearrangement links TRBV27 to TRBJ1-2; maybe TRBD1 (5 bases). The CDR3 runs 14 residues. The germline V and J ends were trimmed by 6 bases and 8 bases, with 19 bases remaining between them. The V gene's germline CDR1 is MNHEY and CDR2 SMNVEV (reference sequence). CDR3 region: CASRRAGTRVGYTF. CDR3 coding DNA: TGTGCCAGCAGAAGGGCAGGGACCCGTGTCGGCTACACCTTC.

The V call is TRBV5-4, the J call TRBJ2-1; TRBD2 is a possible D gene (5 bases). The ends were cut back, 4 bases at V and 7 bases at J, with 15 bases in the middle. There are 14 residues in the CDR3. Per germline, CDR1 SGHNT and CDR2 YYREEE (reference sequence). The CDR3 reads CASSQKGGSNEQFF. The CDR3 bases are TGTGCCAGCAGCCAAAAGGGCGGGTCAAATGAGCAGTTCTTC.

The chain recombines TRBV4-1 with TRBJ2-1, with D perhaps matching TRBD2 (7 bases). The V gene lost 0 bases and the J gene lost 7 bases, with 25 bases spanning the gap. The CDR3 runs 19 residues. CDR1 is MGHRA, CDR2 YSYEKL, per germline. This CDR3 reads CASSQDRGGVNPSENEQFF. Written as DNA, the CDR3 is TGCGCCAGCAGCCAAGATCGAGGGGGGGTAAACCCGAGCGAGAATGAGCAGTTCTTC.

This chain uses TRBV13 with TRBJ1-1; 9 bases are a match to TRBD1. The CDR3 loop spans 15 amino acids. V trimming: 5 bases; J trimming: 5 bases; junction bases outside the gene matches: 9. Germline CDR1 is PRHDT and CDR2 is FYEKMQ (reference sequence). The CDR3 loop is CASSPYRGQGTEAFF. CDR3 nucleotides: TGTGCCAGCAGCCCATACAGGGGGCAGGGAACTGAAGCTTTCTTT.

This chain links TRBV7-9 with TRBJ2-6; 8 bases align to TRBD1. CDR1 and CDR2 from the germline V gene are SEHNR and FQNEAQ (reference sequence). The V and J ends lost 5 bases and 4 bases, in that order; junction bases with no gene match: 13. This CDR3 comprises 18 residues. CDR3 amino acids: CASSPTGALLLGANVLTF. The CDR3 nucleotides read TGTGCCAGCAGCCCGACAGGGGCACTACTCTTGGGGGCCAACGTCCTGACTTTC.

The rearrangement joins TRBV28 to TRBJ2-1, with TRBD1 as a possible D gene (6 bases). This CDR3 contains 14 residues. Germline values: CDR1 MDHEN, CDR2 SYDVKM. Trimming removed 6 bases from V and 6 bases from J, with 15 bases in between. The CDR3 bases are TGTGCCAGCAGAACAGGTCAGGGGATCAATGAGCAGTTCTTC. Translating it yields CASRTGQGINEQFF. Full variable domain (rest looked up from reference TRBV28 and TRBJ2-1): DVKVTQSSRYLVKRTGEKVFLECVQDMDHENMFWYRQDPGLGLRLIYFSYDVKMKEKGDIPEGYSVSREKKERFSLILESASTNQTSMYLCASRTGQGINEQFFGPGTRLTVL.